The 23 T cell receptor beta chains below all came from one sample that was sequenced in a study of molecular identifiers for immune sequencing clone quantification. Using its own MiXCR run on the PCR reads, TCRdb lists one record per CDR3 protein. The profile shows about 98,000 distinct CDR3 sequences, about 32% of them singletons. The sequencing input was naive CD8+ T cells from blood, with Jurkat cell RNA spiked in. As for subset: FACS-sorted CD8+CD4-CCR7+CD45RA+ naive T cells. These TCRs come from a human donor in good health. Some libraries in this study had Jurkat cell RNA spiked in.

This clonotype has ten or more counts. For the CDR3, the DNA is TGTGCCAGCAGTGAGGGGATGAACACTGAAGCTTTCTTT. It translates to CASSEGMNTEAFF. The genes are TRBV28 and TRBJ1-1, with D perhaps matching TRBD1 (5 bases). Trimming stripped 5 bases from V and 0 bases from J, with 7 bases between. CDR3 length: 13 residues. Germline assignment: CDR1 MDHEN and CDR2 SYDVKM. Variable domain in full (rest from reference TRBV28 and TRBJ1-1): DVKVTQSSRYLVKRTGEKVFLECVQDMDHENMFWYRQDPGLGLRLIYFSYDVKMKEKGDIPEGYSVSREKKERFSLILESASTNQTSMYLCASSEGMNTEAFFGQGTRLTVV.

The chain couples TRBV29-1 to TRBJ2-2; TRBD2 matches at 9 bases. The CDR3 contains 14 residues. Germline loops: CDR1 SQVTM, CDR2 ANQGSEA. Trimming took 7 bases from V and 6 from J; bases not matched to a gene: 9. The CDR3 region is CSAWCGRGAGELFF. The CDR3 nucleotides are TGCAGCGCCTGGTGCGGGAGGGGGGCCGGGGAGCTGTTTTTT.

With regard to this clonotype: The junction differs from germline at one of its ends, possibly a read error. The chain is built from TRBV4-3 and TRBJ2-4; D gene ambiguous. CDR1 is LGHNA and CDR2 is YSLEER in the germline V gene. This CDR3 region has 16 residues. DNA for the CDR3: TGCGCCAGCAGCCAAGCCCGGGTTTCTGCCAAAAACAATCAGTACTTC. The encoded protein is CASSQARVSAKNNQYF.

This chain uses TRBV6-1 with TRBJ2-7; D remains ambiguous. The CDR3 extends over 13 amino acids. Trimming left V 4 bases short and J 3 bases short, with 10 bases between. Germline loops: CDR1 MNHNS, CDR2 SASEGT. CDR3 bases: TGTGCCAGCAGTGGGCAGATTATCTACGAGCAGTACTTC. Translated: CASSGQIIYEQYF.

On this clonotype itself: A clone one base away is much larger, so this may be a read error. The DNA of the CDR3 is TGTGCCAGCAGTATTAATCAGCCCCAGCATTTT. Encoded protein: CASSINQPQHF. The rearrangement links TRBV28 to TRBJ1-5, with D unresolved. Germline-derived CDR1 and CDR2 are MDHEN and SYDVKM. The CDR3 is 11 amino acids. V was cut by 5 bases and J by 4 bases, with 3 bases left in between.

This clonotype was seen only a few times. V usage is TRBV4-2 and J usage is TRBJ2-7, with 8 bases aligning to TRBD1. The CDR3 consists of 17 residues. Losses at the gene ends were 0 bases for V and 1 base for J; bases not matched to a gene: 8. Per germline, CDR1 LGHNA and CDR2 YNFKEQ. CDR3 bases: TGTGCCAGCAGCCAAGATCAGGGACAGGTCCGATCCTACGAGCAGTACTTC. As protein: CASSQDQGQVRSYEQYF.

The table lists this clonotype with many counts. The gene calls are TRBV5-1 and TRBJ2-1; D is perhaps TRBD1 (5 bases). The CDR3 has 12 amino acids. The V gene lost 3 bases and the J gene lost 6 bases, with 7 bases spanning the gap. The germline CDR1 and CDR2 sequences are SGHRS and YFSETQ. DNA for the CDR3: TGCGCCAGCAGCTGGGGCAGCAATGAGCAGTTCTTC. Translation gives CASSWGSNEQFF.

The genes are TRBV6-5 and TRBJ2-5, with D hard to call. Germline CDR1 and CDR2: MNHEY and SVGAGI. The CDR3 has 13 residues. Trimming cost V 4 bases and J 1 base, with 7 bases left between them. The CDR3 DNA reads TGTGCCAGCAGTTGGGGATTCCAAGAGACCCAGTACTTC. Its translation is CASSWGFQETQYF.

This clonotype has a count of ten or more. The CDR3 DNA sequence: TGTGCCAGCAGCGGGACAGGGGGCACAGATACGCAGTATTTT. It is translated as CASSGTGGTDTQYF. The rearrangement joins TRBV7-9 to TRBJ2-3; 10 bases line up with TRBD1. The length of the CDR3 is 14 residues. The germline gives CDR1 SEHNR, CDR2 FQNEAQ (reference sequence). V shed 5 bases and J 1 base; nucleotides not matched to a gene: 0.

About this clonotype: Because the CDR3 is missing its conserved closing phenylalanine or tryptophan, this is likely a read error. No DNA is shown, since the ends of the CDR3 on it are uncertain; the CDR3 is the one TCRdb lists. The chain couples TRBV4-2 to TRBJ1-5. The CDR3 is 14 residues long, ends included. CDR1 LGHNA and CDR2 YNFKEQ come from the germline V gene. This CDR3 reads CASSQDGGDQPQQY.

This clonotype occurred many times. The CDR3 DNA is TGTGCCAGCAGTTTCTTCCGACGCGAGCAGTACTTC. Translation: CASSFFRREQYF. The chain uses TRBV28 and TRBJ2-7; D unclear. From germline, CDR1 is MDHEN and CDR2 SYDVKM. The CDR3 extends over 12 amino acids. Between the trimmed V and J ends, which lost 3 bases and 6 bases, there was a span of 9 bases.

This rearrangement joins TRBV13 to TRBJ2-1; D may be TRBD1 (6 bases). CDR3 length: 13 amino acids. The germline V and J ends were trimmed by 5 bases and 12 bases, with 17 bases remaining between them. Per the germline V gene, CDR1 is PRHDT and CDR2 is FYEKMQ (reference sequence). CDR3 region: CASSKGQPGLQFF. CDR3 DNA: TGTGCCAGCAGCAAGGGACAACCTGGTTTGCAGTTCTTC.

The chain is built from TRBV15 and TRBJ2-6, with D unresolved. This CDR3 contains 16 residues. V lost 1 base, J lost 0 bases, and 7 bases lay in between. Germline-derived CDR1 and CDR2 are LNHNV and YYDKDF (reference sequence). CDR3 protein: CATSRGLSSGANVLTF. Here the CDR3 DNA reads TGTGCCACCAGCAGAGGCCTTAGCTCTGGGGCCAACGTCCTGACTTTC.

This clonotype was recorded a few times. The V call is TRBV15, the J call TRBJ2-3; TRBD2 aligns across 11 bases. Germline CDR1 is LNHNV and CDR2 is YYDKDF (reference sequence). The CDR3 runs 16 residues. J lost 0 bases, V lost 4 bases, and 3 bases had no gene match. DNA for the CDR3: TGTGCCACCAGCACCCGGACTAGCGGGAGCACAGATACGCAGTATTTT. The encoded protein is CATSTRTSGSTDTQYF.

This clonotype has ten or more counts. The CDR3 spells CASSLIKRDLKFF. The DNA of the CDR3 is TGTGCCAGCAGCTTAATAAAAAGAGACCTGAAGTTCTTC. J is TRBJ2-1 and V is TRBV7-8, with unresolved D. V gave up 2 bases and J gave up 14 bases, with 16 bases separating them. The CDR3 covers 13 residues. In germline, CDR1 is SGHVS, CDR2 FQNEAQ.

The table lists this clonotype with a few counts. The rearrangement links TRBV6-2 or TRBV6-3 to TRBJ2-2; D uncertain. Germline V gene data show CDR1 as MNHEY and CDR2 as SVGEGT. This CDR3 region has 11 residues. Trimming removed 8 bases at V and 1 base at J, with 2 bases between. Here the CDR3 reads CASLNTGELFF. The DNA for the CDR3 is TGTGCCAGCTTGAACACCGGGGAGCTGTTTTTT.

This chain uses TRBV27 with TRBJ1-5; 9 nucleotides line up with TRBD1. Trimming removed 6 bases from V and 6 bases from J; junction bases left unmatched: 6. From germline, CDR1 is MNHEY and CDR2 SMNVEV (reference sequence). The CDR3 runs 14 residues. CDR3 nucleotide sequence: TGTGCCAGCAGATCAGGGACAGGGTTTCAGCCCCAGCATTTT. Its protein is CASRSGTGFQPQHF.

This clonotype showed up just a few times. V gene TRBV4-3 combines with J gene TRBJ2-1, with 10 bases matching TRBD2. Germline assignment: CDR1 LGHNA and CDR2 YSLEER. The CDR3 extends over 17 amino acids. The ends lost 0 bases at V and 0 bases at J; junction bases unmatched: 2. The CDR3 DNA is TGCGCCAGCAGCCAAGATCCTAGCGGGAGCTCCTACAATGAGCAGTTCTTC. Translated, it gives CASSQDPSGSSYNEQFF.

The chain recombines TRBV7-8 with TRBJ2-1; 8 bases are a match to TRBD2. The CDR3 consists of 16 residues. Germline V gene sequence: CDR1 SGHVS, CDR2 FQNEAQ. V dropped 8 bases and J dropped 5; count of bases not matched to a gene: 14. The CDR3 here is CASCPIAGQSHNEQFF. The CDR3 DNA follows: TGTGCCAGCTGCCCTATAGCGGGACAATCCCACAATGAGCAGTTCTTC. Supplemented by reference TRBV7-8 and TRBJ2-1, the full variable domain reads GAGVSQSPRYKVAKRGQDVALRCDPISGHVSLFWYQQALGQGPEFLTYFQNEAQLDKSGLPSDRFFAERPEGSVSTLKIQRTQQEDSAVYLCASCPIAGQSHNEQFFGPGTRLTVL.

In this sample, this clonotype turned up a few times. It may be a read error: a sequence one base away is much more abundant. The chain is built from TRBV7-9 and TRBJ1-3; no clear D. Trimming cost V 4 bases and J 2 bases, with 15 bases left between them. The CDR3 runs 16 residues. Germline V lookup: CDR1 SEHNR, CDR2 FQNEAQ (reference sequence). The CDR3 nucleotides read TGTGCCAGCAGCTCCGCCCTCCCGAGCGCTGGAAACACCATATATTTT. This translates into CASSSALPSAGNTIYF. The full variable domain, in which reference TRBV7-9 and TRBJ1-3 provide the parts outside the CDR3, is DTGVSQNPRHKITKRGQNVTFRCDPISEHNRLYWYRQTLGQGPEFLTYFQNEAQLEKSRLLSDRFSAERPKGSFSTLEIQRTEQGDSAMYLCASSSALPSAGNTIYFGEGSWLTVV.

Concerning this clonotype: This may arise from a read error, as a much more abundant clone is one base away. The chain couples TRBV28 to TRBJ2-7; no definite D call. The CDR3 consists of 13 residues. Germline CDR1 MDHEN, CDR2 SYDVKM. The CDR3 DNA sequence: TGTGCCGGCAGTTCAACCCCGAGGATCGAGCAGTACTTC. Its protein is CAGSSTPRIEQYF.

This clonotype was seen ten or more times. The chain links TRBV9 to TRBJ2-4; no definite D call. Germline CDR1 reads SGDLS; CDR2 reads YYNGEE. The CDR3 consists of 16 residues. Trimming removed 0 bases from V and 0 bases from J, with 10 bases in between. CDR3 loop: CASSVEVTSAKNIQYF. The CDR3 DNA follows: TGTGCCAGCAGCGTAGAGGTCACCTCAGCCAAAAACATTCAGTACTTC.

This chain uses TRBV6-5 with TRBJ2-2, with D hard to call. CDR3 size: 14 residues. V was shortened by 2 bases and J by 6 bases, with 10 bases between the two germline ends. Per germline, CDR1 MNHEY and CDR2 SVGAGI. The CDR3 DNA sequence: TGTGCCAGCAGTTACGTTCTGGGATCCGGGGAGCTGTTTTTT. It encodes CASSYVLGSGELFF.